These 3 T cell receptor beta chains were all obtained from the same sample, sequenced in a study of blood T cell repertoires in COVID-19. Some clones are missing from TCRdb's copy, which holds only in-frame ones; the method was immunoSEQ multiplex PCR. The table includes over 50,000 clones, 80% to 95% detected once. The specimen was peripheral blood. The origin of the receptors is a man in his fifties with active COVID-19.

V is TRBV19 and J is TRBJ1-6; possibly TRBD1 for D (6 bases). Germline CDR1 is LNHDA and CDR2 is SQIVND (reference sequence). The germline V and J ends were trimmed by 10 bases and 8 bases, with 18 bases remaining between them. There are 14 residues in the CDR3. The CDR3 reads CAISGEGLDSPLHF. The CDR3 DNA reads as TGTGCCATTTCAGGGGAAGGGTTGGATTCACCCCTCCACTTT.

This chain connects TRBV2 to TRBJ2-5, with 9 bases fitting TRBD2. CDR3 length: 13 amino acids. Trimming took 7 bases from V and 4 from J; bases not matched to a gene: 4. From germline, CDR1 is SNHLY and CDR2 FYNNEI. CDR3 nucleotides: TGTGCCAGCAAAAGGACTAGCGCAGAGACCCAGTACTTC. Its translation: CASKRTSAETQYF. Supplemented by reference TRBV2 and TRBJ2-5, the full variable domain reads EPEVTQTPSHQVTQMGQEVILRCVPISNHLYFYWYRQILGQKVEFLVSFYNNEISEKSEIFDDQFSVERPDGSNFTLKIRSTKLEDSAMYFCASKRTSAETQYFGPGTRLLVL.

The CDR3 coding sequence is TGTGCCAGTAGCCCCGGGGGCAGGGGGCGCGGCGGGGATACGCAGTATTTT. Protein product: CASSPGGRGRGGDTQYF. This sequence joins TRBV19 and TRBJ2-3, with TRBD1 matching 8 bases. The V gene end was trimmed by 6 bases and the J gene end by 6 bases; junction bases not matched to a gene: 17. The CDR3 is 17 residues long. The germline V gene encodes CDR1 LNHDA and CDR2 SQIVND (reference sequence).